This record concerns one T cell receptor (beta chain) sequence. The target antigen is unknown. CDR3 length: 15 amino acids. The ends were cut back, 7 bases at V and 4 bases at J, with 16 bases in the middle. The germline V gene has CDR1 MDHEN and CDR2 SYDVKM. TCRdb keeps only in-frame clones here, not all; method: immunoSEQ multiplex PCR. The sample consists of approximately 9,800 clones, approximately 86% of them appearing once. This sample was taken from a study of PD-1 blockade in mismatch repair-deficient tumors. Overall study findings and caveats: Rapid post-treatment expansion, then contraction, generally preceding radiologic response, marked tumor-resident clones.

Time point of the sample: roughly 11-day in vitro stimulation with candidate neoantigen peptide 2. PCR or immunohistochemistry showed mismatch repair deficiency in every enrolled patient. The receptor was derived from an adult with mismatch repair-deficient cancer. The input for sequencing was cells cultured in vitro, taken from a patient treated with pembrolizumab. The chain combines TRBV28 with TRBJ2-2; D might be TRBD2 (6 bases). DNA of the CDR3: TGTGCCAGCACCCCGCCGGGAGAGGCCACCGGGGAGCTGTTTTTT. Translation gives CASTPPGEATGELFF.